Shown below are 11 T cell receptor beta chains from a single sample sequenced in a study of chemoradiotherapy in HPV16-positive cancers. Assay used: immunoSEQ multiplex PCR; TCRdb lists only in-frame clones, some missing. The sample lists about 34,000 clones, about 90% occurring once. Sequenced here: blood, sampled from a patient who underwent chemoradiotherapy. The receptors were sampled from a human donor with HPV-associated anogenital cancer.

The chain couples TRBV5-1 to TRBJ1-5; D might be TRBD1 (5 bases). Trimming cost V 4 bases and J 3 bases, with 14 bases left between them. The germline gives CDR1 SGHRS, CDR2 YFSETQ. CDR3 length: 15 amino acids. CDR3 sequence (DNA): TGCGCCAGCAGCCGTGACGGGACTTCCAATCAGCCCCAGCATTTT. Amino acids: CASSRDGTSNQPQHF.

The V gene is TRBV5-1, the J gene TRBJ1-1; 8 nucleotides line up with TRBD1. Germline values: CDR1 SGHRS, CDR2 YFSETQ. The CDR3 totals 17 residues. V shed 4 bases and J 0 bases; nucleotides not matched to a gene: 11. The CDR3 spells CASSPTARTGMNTEAFF. The CDR3, as DNA: TGCGCCAGCAGCCCGACAGCCCGGACAGGGATGAACACTGAAGCTTTCTTT. The variable domain in full, with the rest retrieved from reference TRBV5-1 and TRBJ1-1, is KAGVTQTPRYLIKTRGQQVTLSCSPISGHRSVSWYQQTPGQGLQFLFEYFSETQRNKGNFPGRFSGRQFSNSRSEMNVSTLELGDSALYLCASSPTARTGMNTEAFFGQGTRLTVV.

V is TRBV5-4 and J is TRBJ2-3, with a tentative D call TRBD2 (5 bases). Trimming removed 3 bases from V and 5 bases from J, with 13 bases in between. From germline, CDR1 is SGHNT and CDR2 YYREEE (reference sequence). The CDR3 totals 14 residues. The CDR3 reads CASSSHAGGDTQYF. In DNA, the CDR3 is TGTGCCAGCAGCTCTCACGCCGGAGGAGATACGCAGTATTTT.

The chain joins TRBV30 to TRBJ2-7, with D uncertain. Germline CDR1 reads GTSNPN; CDR2 reads SVGIG (reference sequence). The ends were cut back, 5 bases at V and 5 bases at J, with 16 bases in the middle. The CDR3 totals 13 residues. This CDR3 is CAWSGSPGHEQYF. CDR3 nucleotide sequence: TGTGCCTGGTCAGGCTCGCCAGGCCACGAGCAGTACTTC.

The chain recombines TRBV7-2 with TRBJ2-7; 7 bases map to TRBD1. Germline loops: CDR1 SGHTA, CDR2 FQGNSA. The CDR3 has 16 amino acids. With 5 bases clipped from V and 7 bases from J, the junction kept 17 bases outside the gene matches. CDR3 amino acids: CASSPRGGLVNPEQYF. CDR3 DNA sequence: TGTGCCAGCAGCCCCCGAGGGGGCCTAGTTAACCCGGAGCAGTACTTC.

This clone was recorded only once. This sequence joins TRBV6-5 and TRBJ1-2; 7 bases map to TRBD1. The CDR3 totals 15 residues. CDR1 is MNHEY and CDR2 is SVGAGI in the germline V gene. After removal of 0 bases from V and 3 bases from J, the junction contained 4 bases not matched to a gene. CDR3 region: CASSYSGTEHYGYTF. The CDR3 nucleotides read TGTGCCAGCAGTTACTCGGGGACAGAGCACTATGGCTACACCTTC.

The rearrangement joins TRBV2 to TRBJ1-2; maybe TRBD1 (5 bases). V was trimmed by 1 base and J by 4 bases, leaving 10 bases between them. Germline values: CDR1 SNHLY, CDR2 FYNNEI. CDR3 length: 14 residues. CDR3: CASSEGGWVYGYTF. CDR3 nucleotide sequence: TGTGCCAGCAGTGAAGGGGGGTGGGTCTATGGCTACACCTTC.

The gene calls are TRBV7-3 and TRBJ2-3; 9 bases map to TRBD1. Trimming took 4 bases from V and 5 from J; bases not matched to a gene: 7. This CDR3 has 15 amino acids. CDR1 is SGHTA, CDR2 FQGTGA, per germline. The CDR3 reads CASSYGTGSGDTQYF. The CDR3 DNA is TGTGCCAGCAGCTACGGGACAGGGTCAGGAGATACGCAGTATTTT.

V gene TRBV2 combines with J gene TRBJ2-4; 10 bases fit TRBD1. The V and J ends lost 5 bases and 6 bases, in that order; junction bases with no gene match: 10. Germline CDR1 reads SNHLY; CDR2 reads FYNNEI. CDR3 length equals 16 residues. The CDR3 region has the DNA TGTGCCAGCAGTCAGGAACGGACAGGGGGTTTAAACATTCAGTACTTC. The encoded protein is CASSQERTGGLNIQYF.

The chain uses TRBV30 and TRBJ2-5; either TRBD1 or TRBD2 may fit D (6 bases each). Between the trimmed V and J ends, which lost 5 bases and 1 base, there was a span of 11 bases. This CDR3 has 13 amino acids. CDR1 GTSNPN and CDR2 SVGIG come from the germline V gene (reference sequence). The CDR3 loop reads CAWGGGAQETQYF. The CDR3 nucleotides read TGTGCCTGGGGGGGCGGGGCCCAAGAGACCCAGTACTTC.

The gene calls are TRBV6-5 and TRBJ1-2; 10 bases line up with TRBD1. Germline loops: CDR1 MNHEY, CDR2 SVGAGI. V was pared by 6 bases and J by 5 bases, with 3 bases of the junction left unmatched. The CDR3 consists of 13 residues. The CDR3 is CASRPDRGYGYTF. CDR3 in DNA: TGTGCCAGCAGGCCGGACAGGGGGTATGGCTACACCTTC.